The rows below give T cell receptor beta chains drawn from one sample of a study of T cell responses to AZD1222 COVID-19 vaccine. Assay used: immunoSEQ multiplex PCR; TCRdb lists only in-frame clones, some missing. The profile shows roughly 150,000 clones, around 91% of them singletons. The source was peripheral blood, collected 28 days after the second AZD1222 dose. The receptors derive from an adult who received the AZD1222 COVID-19 vaccine. Each CDR3 is given with its conserved first and last residue. The D gene is left open where the match is weak. Rows give clone size only sometimes, using once, few, many, or a class for an expanded clone.

d_gene | j_gene | abundance | v_gene | CDR3aa | CDR3nt
- | TRBJ1-6 | - | TRBV6-2/TRBV6-3 | CASSHPDMYNSPLHF | TGTGCCAGCAGTCATCCTGACATGTATAATTCACCCCTCCACTTT
- | TRBJ1-6 | - | TRBV6-2/TRBV6-3 | CASSDRSYNSPLHF | TGTGCCAGCAGTGATAGGTCCTATAATTCACCCCTCCACTTT
- | TRBJ1-1 | - | TRBV28 | CASSFTKWGRTEAFF | TGTGCCAGCAGTTTCACGAAGTGGGGTCGCACTGAAGCTTTCTTT
- | TRBJ1-1 | - | TRBV5-1 | CASSSVSNTEAFF | TGCGCCAGCAGCTCCGTATCGAACACTGAAGCTTTCTTT
- | TRBJ1-2 | - | TRBV19 | CASSIAGRAYGYTF | TGTGCCAGTAGTATAGCTGGCAGGGCCTATGGCTACACCTTC
- | TRBJ2-3 | - | TRBV5-4 | CASSLKGGGTDTQYF | TGTGCCAGCAGCTTAAAGGGGGGGGGAACAGATACGCAGTATTTT
- | TRBJ1-3 | - | TRBV6-2/TRBV6-3 | CASSLPGNTIYF | TGTGCCAGCAGCCTGCCTGGAAACACCATATATTTT
TRBD2 | TRBJ2-1 | - | TRBV19 | CATRGTSGTNEQFF | TGTGCCACAAGGGGGACTAGCGGAACCAATGAGCAGTTCTTC
- | TRBJ2-3 | few | TRBV7-9 | CASNSEFYTDTQYF | TGTGCCAGCAATTCTGAGTTCTACACAGATACGCAGTATTTT
- | TRBJ1-1 | once | TRBV6-5 | CASSYGGYTEAFF | TGTGCCAGCAGTTATGGGGGCTACACTGAAGCTTTCTTT
- | TRBJ1-1 | - | TRBV28 | CASGTEAFF | TGTGCCAGTGGAACTGAAGCTTTCTTT
TRBD1 | TRBJ2-1 | - | TRBV2 | CAIPGDRGPNEQFF | TGTGCCATCCCAGGGGACAGGGGGCCGAATGAGCAGTTCTTC
TRBD2 | TRBJ2-1 | - | TRBV5-4 | CASSQLIAGVGYNEQFF | TGTGCCAGCAGCCAACTCATAGCGGGAGTGGGTTACAATGAGCAGTTCTTC
TRBD2 | TRBJ2-1 | - | TRBV6-4 | CASSDSPSGSQYNEQFF | TGTGCCAGCAGTGACTCGCCTAGCGGGAGTCAATACAATGAGCAGTTCTTC
TRBD1 | TRBJ1-1 | - | TRBV5-1 | CASSWGGGGRNTEAFF | TGCGCCAGCAGCTGGGGAGGGGGCGGACGGAACACTGAAGCTTTCTTT
TRBD1 | TRBJ1-2 | - | TRBV7-9 | CASSLGTGDSNGYTF | TGTGCCAGCAGCTTAGGTACAGGGGATTCCAATGGCTACACCTTC
TRBD2 | TRBJ2-1 | many | TRBV7-9 | CASLISGSANEQFF | TGTGCCAGCCTGATTAGCGGGAGTGCTAATGAGCAGTTCTTC
- | TRBJ2-4 | - | TRBV5-1 | CASSLSSRLAKNIQYF | TGCGCCAGCAGCTTGTCTTCGAGGTTAGCCAAAAACATTCAGTACTTC
- | TRBJ1-3 | few | TRBV2 | CASRRGREPSGNTIYF | TGTGCCAGCAGGAGGGGCAGGGAACCCTCTGGAAACACCATATATTTT
- | TRBJ1-2 | - | TRBV13 | CASSSANINYGYTF | TGTGCCAGCAGCTCCGCGAACATTAACTATGGCTACACCTTC